This T cell receptor beta chain originates from a study of blood T cell repertoires in COVID-19. Across the whole study: Italy, Spain and the United States were the sources of the convalescent and acute COVID-19 samples. PBMCs, B-cell-depleted T cells, or T cells provided the cDNA or gDNA that made up the material.

The V gene's germline CDR1 is SQVTM and CDR2 ANQGSEA. J gave up 6 bases and V 7 bases, and 13 bases lay outside the gene matches. This CDR3 has 14 residues. Per the authors' pipeline: Reference gene primers were amplified, and this amplification served to estimate nucleated cell counts. The repertoire was sequenced with immunoSEQ multiplex PCR; TCRdb's copy has only in-frame clones and lacks some. The V and J calls and the clone size are those of that table, but D and trimming were determined from the DNA. This sample has 35,000 to 45,000 clones; approximately 86% occur once, and the top ten carry approximately 15%.

The chain employs TRBV29-1 and TRBJ1-1; TRBD1 matches at 8 bases. This clonotype was sampled from a human donor in a cohort sampled during active COVID-19. Material for sequencing was peripheral blood. The DNA for the CDR3 is TGCAGCGGCACCACAGGGGGACGTAACGCTGAAGCTTTCTTT. Its translation is CSGTTGGRNAEAFF.